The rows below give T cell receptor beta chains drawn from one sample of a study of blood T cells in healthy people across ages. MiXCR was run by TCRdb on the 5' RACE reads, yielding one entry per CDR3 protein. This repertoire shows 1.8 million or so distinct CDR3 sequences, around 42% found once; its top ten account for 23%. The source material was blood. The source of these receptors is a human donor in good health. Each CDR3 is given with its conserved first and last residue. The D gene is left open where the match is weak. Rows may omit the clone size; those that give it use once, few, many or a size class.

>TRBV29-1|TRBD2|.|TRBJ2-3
CSVDLLRGGLPTDTQYF
TGCAGCGTTGATCTTTTGCGGGGGGGCCTTCCCACAGATACGCAGTATTTT
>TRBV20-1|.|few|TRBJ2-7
CSAKRSTGWGMYEQYF
TGCAGTGCCAAACGCTCGACAGGTTGGGGAATGTACGAGCAGTACTTC
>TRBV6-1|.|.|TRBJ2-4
CAGSEAILAKNIQYF
TGTGCCGGCAGTGAAGCAATCCTAGCCAAAAACATTCAGTACTTC
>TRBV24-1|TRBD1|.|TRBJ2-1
CATSDSGVRGPYNEQFF
TGTGCCACCAGTGATTCGGGGGTCAGGGGGCCCTACAATGAGCAGTTCTTC
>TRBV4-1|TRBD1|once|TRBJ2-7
CASSQGQGAFGEQYF
TGCGCCAGCAGCCAGGGACAGGGGGCTTTTGGCGAGCAGTACTTC
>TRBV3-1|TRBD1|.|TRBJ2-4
CASSLADRESIQYF
TGTGCCAGCAGCCTGGCAGACAGGGAAAGCATTCAGTACTTC
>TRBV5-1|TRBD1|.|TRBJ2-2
CASSWDRLKNTGELFF
TGCGCCAGCAGCTGGGACAGGCTGAAGAACACCGGGGAGCTGTTTTTT
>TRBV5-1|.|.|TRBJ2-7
CASSLAGAASEQYF
TGCGCCAGCAGCTTGGCCGGCGCCGCTAGCGAGCAGTACTTC
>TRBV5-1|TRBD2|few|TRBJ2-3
CASSLVSGGNQDTQYF
TGCGCCAGCAGCTTGGTTAGCGGGGGCAACCAGGATACGCAGTATTTT
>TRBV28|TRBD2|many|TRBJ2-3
CASSQRTSGSTDTQYF
TGTGCCAGCAGCCAGAGGACTAGCGGCTCCACAGATACGCAGTATTTT
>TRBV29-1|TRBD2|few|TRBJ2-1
CSAEGRGIGTNEQFF
TGCAGCGCCGAGGGGAGGGGTATTGGAACAAATGAGCAGTTCTTC
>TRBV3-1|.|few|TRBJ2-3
CASSSLSRDTQYF
TGTGCCAGCAGCTCCCTGTCCCGAGATACGCAGTATTTT
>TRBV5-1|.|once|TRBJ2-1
CASSLSRGSGAYNEQFF
TGCGCCAGCAGCCTCTCCAGGGGAAGCGGGGCCTACAATGAGCAGTTCTTC
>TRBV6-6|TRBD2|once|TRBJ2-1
CASSTLRLAGPTDEQFF
TGTGCCAGCAGTACACTCCGCCTAGCGGGGCCTACCGATGAGCAGTTCTTC
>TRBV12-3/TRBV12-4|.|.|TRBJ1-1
CASRQGLGTGTEAFF
TGTGCCAGCAGGCAAGGACTGGGTACTGGCACTGAAGCTTTCTTT